This is a list of T cell receptor beta chains from one sample in a study of blood T cell repertoires in COVID-19. The protocol was immunoSEQ multiplex PCR, while the TCRdb copy is restricted to in-frame clones and leaves out a portion. Among fewer than 150,000 clones listed, about 88% were seen once. Sequencing used peripheral blood. All receptors derive from a woman between 70 and 85 years old who had recovered from COVID-19. Both conserved end residues are part of each CDR3. A D gene is named only where the DNA matches it firmly. Rows give clone size only sometimes, using once, few, many, or a class for an expanded clone.

CDR3,DNA,size,D,J,V
CASSPYGGLNTEAFF,TGTGCCAGCAGCCCATACGGAGGGTTGAACACTGAAGCTTTCTTT,.,.,TRBJ1-1,TRBV3-1/TRBV3-2
CASSLGQGMQYF,TGTGCCAGCAGCTTAGGTCAGGGCATGCAGTATTTT,.,.,TRBJ2-3,TRBV7-3
CSAQGRGEQFF,TGCAGTGCTCAAGGTCGGGGAGAGCAGTTCTTC,.,.,TRBJ2-1,TRBV20-1
CASSQFGEANVLTF,TGCGCCAGCAGCCAATTTGGAGAGGCCAACGTCCTGACTTTC,.,.,TRBJ2-6,TRBV4-3
CASSPILGASSTDTQYF,TGTGCCAGCAGCCCCATCCTAGGCGCCTCTAGCACAGATACGCAGTATTTT,.,.,TRBJ2-3,TRBV5-4
CASSSVALGANVLTF,TGTGCCAGCAGCTCCGTAGCTCTGGGGGCCAACGTCCTGACTTTC,.,.,TRBJ2-6,TRBV7-3
CAWRASGGPSNEQFF,TGTGCCTGGAGAGCGAGCGGGGGGCCTTCAAATGAGCAGTTCTTC,.,TRBD2,TRBJ2-1,TRBV30
CASSLQGGRLNTQYF,TGCGCCAGCAGCTTGCAGGGGGGCCGCCTTAATACGCAGTATTTT,.,.,TRBJ2-3,TRBV5-1
CASSPPQGAGGDTQYF,TGTGCCAGCAGTCCCCCCCAGGGGGCCGGGGGAGATACGCAGTATTTT,.,TRBD1,TRBJ2-3,TRBV27
CASSLRDRPILVAFF,TGTGCCAGCAGCCTCCGGGACAGGCCCATTCTTGTTGCTTTCTTT,.,TRBD1,TRBJ1-1,TRBV5-5
CASSARLAVITDTQYF,TGTGCCAGCAGCGCAAGACTAGCGGTGATCACAGATACGCAGTATTTT,.,TRBD2,TRBJ2-3,TRBV7-8
CASSVFPADEQYF,TGTGCCAGCAGCGTCTTCCCCGCAGACGAGCAGTACTTC,.,.,TRBJ2-7,TRBV9
CASSTSNSTPEAFF,TGTGCCAGCAGCACCTCAAACTCCACCCCTGAAGCTTTCTTT,once,.,TRBJ1-1,TRBV11-2
CASSQGLTDTIYF,TGCGCCAGCAGCCAAGGCCTCACGGACACCATATATTTT,once,.,TRBJ1-3,TRBV4-1
CASRKVSGTGITGELFF,TGCGCCAGCCGAAAGGTTTCCGGGACAGGGATTACCGGGGAGCTGTTTTTT,.,TRBD1,TRBJ2-2,TRBV4-3
CASSSWTTGNYGYTF,TGTGCCAGCAGCTCATGGACAACAGGCAACTATGGCTACACCTTC,.,.,TRBJ1-2,TRBV7-3
CASSSLGLAGSTDTQYF,TGTGCCAGCAGTTCCCTCGGGCTAGCGGGGAGCACAGATACGCAGTATTTT,.,TRBD2,TRBJ2-3,TRBV28
CASRQKTGLYEQYF,TGTGCCAGCAGACAGAAGACAGGGTTGTACGAGCAGTACTTC,.,TRBD1,TRBJ2-7,TRBV6-5
CASSLVGGPYEQYF,TGTGCCAGCAGCTTAGTGGGGGGTCCCTACGAGCAGTACTTC,.,.,TRBJ2-7,TRBV7-8
CASRSGGDEQYF,TGCGCCAGCAGGTCGGGGGGGGACGAGCAGTACTTC,once,TRBD2,TRBJ2-7,TRBV5-1
CASSRRQGNLYEQYF,TGTGCCAGCTCAAGAAGACAGGGCAACTTATACGAGCAGTACTTC,.,TRBD1,TRBJ2-7,TRBV18
CASSPTGIIETQYF,TGTGCCAGCAGCCCAACAGGGATCATAGAGACCCAGTACTTC,few,.,TRBJ2-5,TRBV5-4
CASSLRVGTNTGELFF,TGTGCCAGCAGCTTGCGGGTGGGGACAAACACCGGGGAGCTGTTTTTT,.,.,TRBJ2-2,TRBV5-5
CASSPGQVERKTQYF,TGCGCCAGCAGCCCTGGACAGGTGGAGAGGAAGACCCAGTACTTC,.,TRBD1,TRBJ2-5,TRBV5-1
CASSLTASAGIQYF,TGTGCCAGCAGCCTGACGGCTAGCGCGGGCATTCAGTACTTC,.,.,TRBJ2-4,TRBV5-6
CASLNARGTGELFF,TGTGCCAGCCTCAACGCAAGGGGGACCGGGGAGCTGTTTTTT,.,.,TRBJ2-2,TRBV6-6
CASSFSGTGGPYNEQFF,TGCGCCAGCAGCTTCTCCGGGACAGGGGGCCCTTACAATGAGCAGTTCTTC,.,TRBD1,TRBJ2-1,TRBV5-1
CASSILGGTTDTQYF,TGTGCCAGCAGCATCCTAGGGGGAACCACAGATACGCAGTATTTT,.,.,TRBJ2-3,TRBV5-6
CVAGQKETQYF,TGTGTAGCGGGACAGAAAGAGACCCAGTACTTC,.,.,TRBJ2-5,TRBV6-6
CASSQGFDQPQHF,TGTGCCAGTTCCCAGGGGTTTGATCAGCCCCAGCATTTT,.,.,TRBJ1-5,TRBV19
CAWSYQSNSPLHF,TGTGCCTGGAGTTATCAGTCTAATTCACCCCTCCACTTT,.,.,TRBJ1-6,TRBV30
CATRTGGENTIYF,TGTGCCACCAGAACAGGGGGCGAGAACACCATATATTTT,.,TRBD1,TRBJ1-3,TRBV24-1
CASSMGQGNSPLHF,TGTGCCAGCAGCATGGGACAGGGCAATTCACCCCTCCACTTT,.,TRBD1,TRBJ1-6,TRBV7-9
CASSPLTGQGVYSPLHF,TGTGCCAGCTCACCCCTGACCGGACAGGGGGTTTATTCACCCCTCCACTTT,.,TRBD1,TRBJ1-6,TRBV18
CASSRQADTGELFF,TGCGCCAGCAGCAGACAGGCCGACACCGGGGAGCTGTTTTTT,.,.,TRBJ2-2,TRBV5-1
CASSFFGGQKQFF,TGTGCCAGCAGTTTTTTCGGCGGCCAAAAGCAGTTCTTC,.,.,TRBJ2-1,TRBV27
CASSLTGQHGETQYF,TGTGCCAGCAGCTTAACGGGACAGCACGGAGAGACCCAGTACTTC,.,TRBD1,TRBJ2-5,TRBV7-2
CSARHQGYGYTF,TGCAGCGCCCGACACCAGGGATACGGCTACACCTTC,.,.,TRBJ1-2,TRBV29-1
CASSLVANYGYTF,TGTGCCAGCAGCTTAGTAGCTAACTATGGCTACACCTTC,.,.,TRBJ1-2,TRBV11-1
CASSQDWASGGVYEQFF,TGCGCCAGCAGCCAAGATTGGGCTAGCGGGGGGGTTTATGAGCAGTTCTTC,.,TRBD2,TRBJ2-1,TRBV4-3
CASSNRVTDTQYF,TGTGCCAGCAGCAACAGGGTGACAGATACGCAGTATTTT,.,.,TRBJ2-3,TRBV6-2/TRBV6-3
CASIGDRARRTEAFF,TGTGCCAGCATAGGGGACAGGGCGAGAAGGACTGAAGCTTTCTTT,.,TRBD1,TRBJ1-1,TRBV6-5
CATSDLPGGGGSGDTQYF,TGTGCCACCAGTGATCTTCCAGGTGGCGGGGGGTCCGGGGATACGCAGTATTTT,.,TRBD2,TRBJ2-3,TRBV24-1
CATSDFKGRGRGETQYF,TGTGCCACCAGTGATTTCAAGGGGCGCGGGAGGGGGGAGACCCAGTACTTC,once,TRBD2,TRBJ2-5,TRBV24-1
CASSPGRRGQSSYEQYF,TGTGCCAGCAGTCCCGGACGGAGGGGTCAAAGCTCCTACGAGCAGTACTTC,few,.,TRBJ2-7,TRBV27
CATSRDLAGLNEKLFF,TGTGCCACCAGCAGAGATTTGGCAGGGTTGAATGAAAAACTGTTTTTT,.,.,TRBJ1-4,TRBV15
CASSQDLLAGRTDTQYF,TGCGCCAGCAGCCAAGATCTGCTAGCGGGGCGCACAGATACGCAGTATTTT,.,TRBD2,TRBJ2-3,TRBV4-3
CASSLDPGGYEQYF,TGTGCCAGCAGCTTAGATCCGGGGGGCTACGAGCAGTACTTC,.,TRBD2,TRBJ2-7,TRBV11-2
CATSDPRQGEGNEQFF,TGTGCCACCAGTGACCCTAGACAGGGAGAAGGCAATGAGCAGTTCTTC,.,TRBD1,TRBJ2-1,TRBV24-1
CASSRERRGRPNQPQHF,TGTGCCAGTAGTAGGGAACGGCGGGGGAGGCCAAATCAGCCCCAGCATTTT,.,.,TRBJ1-5,TRBV19
CASSQARDEAFF,TGCGCCAGCAGCCAAGCCAGGGATGAAGCTTTCTTT,.,.,TRBJ1-1,TRBV4-1
CASSSAGTADNEQFF,TGTGCCAGCAGCTCGGCCGGGACAGCCGACAATGAGCAGTTCTTC,.,TRBD1,TRBJ2-1,TRBV5-4
CASSESWGGNQPQHF,TGCGCCAGCAGTGAGTCCTGGGGGGGGAATCAGCCCCAGCATTTT,.,.,TRBJ1-5,TRBV10-1
CASSQVGHGRGSNQPQHF,TGTGCCAGCAGCCAAGTTGGCCATGGCAGGGGAAGCAATCAGCCCCAGCATTTT,.,.,TRBJ1-5,TRBV4-2